The clone carrying this T cell receptor beta chain was detected only a few times. This entry comes from a study of human T cells and chemical hapten exposure. The time point was: pre-sensitization, week 0. Treatment meaning: therapeutic diphenylcyclopropenone sensitization with weekly scalp DPC. The CDR3 covers 18 residues. TCRdb re-analysed the RACE reads in MiXCR, keeping a single row per CDR3 protein. The sample includes approximately 370,000 distinct CDR3 sequences, about 5.4% of them seen just once. The specimen was whole blood, collected in connection with sensitization to the hapten diphenylcyclopropenone (DPC). This chain uses TRBV21-1 with TRBJ1-3; TRBD1 is the table's D call, not checked against the DNA. TRBV21-1 is termed a pseudogene. This clonotype originated in a woman aged 18-30 years with alopecia areata. Some clones in this sample may be carry-over from other donors' samples. The CDR3 DNA sequence: TGTGCCAGCATCGGAAGGACAGGGGGCGATTTTTCTGGAAACACCATATATTTT. It yields the protein CASIGRTGGDFSGNTIYF.